Below, 21 T cell receptor beta chains from the same sample are listed, as sequenced in a study of cytomegalovirus exposure and HLA in healthy donors. The PCR contained 60 Vbeta and 13 Jbeta primers. TCRdb keeps only in-frame clones here, not all; method: immunoSEQ multiplex PCR. The sample has some 30,000 clones, roughly 88% seen once. What was sequenced was PBMCs. Source of these receptors: a woman younger than 30 in good health and CMV-seronegative.

The V call is TRBV6-5, the J call TRBJ1-6, with D tentatively TRBD1 (6 bases). This CDR3 is built from 14 residues. Trimming took off 6 bases at V and 10 bases at J, with 16 bases between the two ends. The germline gives CDR1 MNHEY, CDR2 SVGAGI. The CDR3 here is CASSQDSLGSPLHF. The CDR3 DNA sequence: TGTGCCAGCAGCCAGGACAGTTTAGGATCACCCCTCCACTTT.

Note on this clone: One junction end does not reproduce the germline sequence, and a read error may be involved. The chain carries TRBV30 and TRBJ1-2; 8 bases line up with TRBD1. CDR1 and CDR2 (germline): GTSNPN, SVGIG (reference sequence). The CDR3 totals 13 residues. In nucleotides, the CDR3 is TGTGCCTGGAGTAGGGCAGGGGGCGGGTTCAACCCCTTC. It encodes CAWSRAGGGFNPF.

This chain uses TRBV7-9 with TRBJ2-7; tentatively, D is TRBD2 (5 bases). V was clipped by 1 base and J by 6 bases, with 16 bases between them. Germline-derived CDR1 and CDR2 are SEHNR and FQNEAQ (reference sequence). CDR3 length: 15 residues. CDR3 in amino acids: CASSLVSSPEGEQYF. CDR3 sequence (DNA): TGTGCCAGCAGCTTAGTATCTAGCCCTGAAGGCGAGCAGTACTTC.

The chain is built from TRBV18 and TRBJ1-2; D possibly corresponds to TRBD1 (6 bases). The V gene's germline CDR1 is KGHSH and CDR2 LQKENI. V dropped 3 bases and J dropped 7 bases, with 18 bases sitting between them. The CDR3 is made up of 15 amino acids. The CDR3 spells CASSPRQERVFGYTF. The CDR3 DNA reads as TGTGCCAGCTCACCTCGACAGGAGAGGGTCTTTGGCTACACCTTC.

This clone was seen a few times. The chain has TRBV15 and TRBJ1-6, with TRBD1 matching over 10 bases. Germline CDR1 LNHNV, CDR2 YYDKDF (reference sequence). The CDR3 consists of 15 residues. After removal of 0 bases from V and 9 bases from J, the junction contained 2 bases not matched to a gene. As DNA, the CDR3 is TGTGCCACCAGCAGAGATCGGACAGGGGGTTCACCCCTCCACTTT. It yields the protein CATSRDRTGGSPLHF. Full variable domain (missing parts from reference TRBV15 and TRBJ1-6): DAMVIQNPRYQVTQFGKPVTLSCSQTLNHNVMYWYQQKSSQAPKLLFHYYDKDFNNEADTPDNFQSRRPNTSFCFLDIRSPGLGDTAMYLCATSRDRTGGSPLHFGNGTRLTVT.

The chain combines TRBV7-2 with TRBJ2-1; 9 bases are shared with TRBD2. CDR3 length: 15 residues. V trimming: 0 bases; J trimming: 12 bases; junction bases outside the gene matches: 9. The germline V gene has CDR1 SGHTA and CDR2 FQGNSA. Here the CDR3 reads CASSLAAGGPIGQFF. The CDR3 DNA is TGTGCCAGCAGCTTAGCGGCGGGGGGGCCAATCGGGCAGTTCTTC.

V gene TRBV2 combines with J gene TRBJ1-1; 7 nucleotides line up with TRBD1. This CDR3 comprises 13 residues. Germline CDR1 is SNHLY and CDR2 is FYNNEI. The V segment lost 5 bases and the J segment 2 bases; nucleotides outside the gene matches: 2. The CDR3 coding sequence is TGTGCCAGCAGTCGGGACAGTAACACTGAAGCTTTCTTT. Encoded protein: CASSRDSNTEAFF. Combining the CDR3 with reference TRBV2 and TRBJ1-1 gives the whole variable domain EPEVTQTPSHQVTQMGQEVILRCVPISNHLYFYWYRQILGQKVEFLVSFYNNEISEKSEIFDDQFSVERPDGSNFTLKIRSTKLEDSAMYFCASSRDSNTEAFFGQGTRLTVV.

This clone occurred once. The chain recombines TRBV2 with TRBJ1-6; maybe TRBD1 (6 bases). The CDR3 runs to 15 residues. The V gene's germline CDR1 is SNHLY and CDR2 FYNNEI. The V gene lost 0 bases and the J gene lost 11 bases, with 14 bases spanning the gap. CDR3 in amino acids: CASSEADRSDPPLHF. Here the CDR3 DNA reads TGTGCCAGCAGTGAAGCCGACAGGTCGGATCCACCCCTCCACTTT.

The rearrangement uses TRBV4-1 and TRBJ2-5; TRBD2 agrees at 12 bases. CDR3 length equals 18 residues. Germline CDR1 reads MGHRA; CDR2 reads YSYEKL. Trimming took 1 base from V and 7 from J; bases not matched to a gene: 13. DNA for the CDR3: TGCGCCAGCAGCCAAGTCCGGACTAGCGGGGACCCACAGGGGACCCAGTACTTC. Protein sequence: CASSQVRTSGDPQGTQYF.

The chain employs TRBV5-6 and TRBJ1-5; the match to TRBD1 covers 12 bases. With V trimmed by 0 bases and J by 6 bases, 4 bases remained unmatched. CDR3 size: 16 residues. Per germline, CDR1 SGHDT and CDR2 YYEEEE. The CDR3 here is CASSLEGQGASQPQHF. The DNA of the CDR3 is TGTGCCAGCAGCTTGGAGGGACAGGGGGCGAGTCAGCCCCAGCATTTT.

With respect to this clone: This specimen includes other DNA sequences encoding the same CDR3. The CDR3 spells CASSDSSGGADTQYF. DNA of the CDR3: TGTGCCAGCAGTGACTCTAGCGGGGGCGCAGATACGCAGTATTTT. The rearrangement uses TRBV6-4 and TRBJ2-3; 9 nucleotides match TRBD2. The CDR3 runs to 15 residues. Germline trimming cut 0 bases from V and 4 bases from J; bases unmatched to any gene: 2. Germline-derived CDR1 and CDR2 are MRHNA and SNTAGT.

The J gene is TRBJ1-2, the V gene TRBV19; D not resolved. Germline V gives CDR1 LNHDA, CDR2 SQIVND (reference sequence). This CDR3 comprises 15 residues. Trimming cost V 3 bases and J 7 bases, with 18 bases left between them. The CDR3 reads CASSILHREGGGYTF. CDR3 DNA: TGTGCCAGTAGTATCTTGCACCGGGAAGGCGGTGGCTACACCTTC.

This chain uses TRBV5-8 with TRBJ1-5; possibly TRBD1 for D (6 bases). The ends were cut back, 4 bases at V and 3 bases at J, with 14 bases in the middle. The germline V gene encodes CDR1 SGHTS and CDR2 YDEGEE. The CDR3 is 15 amino acids. The CDR3 region is CASSLGQLLNQPQHF. CDR3 sequence (DNA): TGTGCCAGCAGCCTTGGACAGCTTCTCAATCAGCCCCAGCATTTT.

The rearrangement joins TRBV7-9 to TRBJ2-5; TRBD2 agrees at 12 bases. CDR3 length: 15 residues. The germline CDR1 and CDR2 sequences are SEHNR and FQNEAQ (reference sequence). V shed 1 base and J 7 bases; nucleotides not matched to a gene: 4. The CDR3: CASSLGLAGVVTQYF. CDR3 DNA: TGTGCCAGCAGCTTAGGACTAGCGGGAGTGGTGACCCAGTACTTC.

The chain recombines TRBV5-4 with TRBJ2-2; TRBD2 might be the D (5 bases). The CDR3 has 16 amino acids. Trimming pared 0 bases from V and 4 bases from J, leaving 13 bases between. Germline assignment: CDR1 SGHNT and CDR2 YYREEE (reference sequence). The CDR3 DNA reads TGTGCCAGCAGCTTGGCGTCAAGGAGGAGCACCGGGGAGCTGTTTTTT. Translated, it gives CASSLASRRSTGELFF.

The genes are TRBV6-1 and TRBJ1-1; D unresolved. This CDR3 is built from 12 residues. CDR1 and CDR2 (germline): MNHNS, SASEGT. Trimming removed 5 bases from V and 10 bases from J, with 14 bases in between. The CDR3 region has the DNA TGTGCCAGCAGTCCGGCGGGGTTGGGAGCTTTCTTT. Translating it yields CASSPAGLGAFF.

Points on this clone: This same CDR3 is encoded by further DNA sequences in the sample. The rearrangement uses TRBV6-6 and TRBJ2-1; D remains ambiguous. The CDR3 spans 12 residues. The ends were cut back, 6 bases at V and 10 bases at J, with 13 bases in the middle. In germline, CDR1 is MNHNY, CDR2 SVGAGI (reference sequence). The CDR3 spells CASSPTYYEQFF. In DNA form, the CDR3 reads TGTGCCAGCAGCCCCACTTACTACGAGCAGTTCTTC.

This chain uses TRBV30 with TRBJ2-1; D remains unclear. CDR3 length equals 13 residues. V lost 0 bases, J lost 15 bases, and 18 bases lay in between. Germline V gene data show CDR1 as GTSNPN and CDR2 as SVGIG (reference sequence). The CDR3 sequence is CAWSVLRHTSLFF. In nucleotides, the CDR3 is TGTGCCTGGAGTGTACTGAGACACACTTCTCTGTTCTTC.

J is TRBJ2-6 and V is TRBV18; 9 nucleotides agree with TRBD1. Germline V lookup: CDR1 KGHSH, CDR2 LQKENI. Losses at the gene ends were 4 bases for V and 3 bases for J; bases not matched to a gene: 7. CDR3 size: 17 residues. CDR3: CASSLTGGAYGANVLTF. The CDR3 DNA sequence: TGTGCCAGCTCACTCACAGGGGGCGCATATGGGGCCAACGTCCTGACTTTC.

This chain connects TRBV25-1 to TRBJ2-5; a possible D gene is TRBD2 (5 bases). This CDR3 region has 14 residues. Trimming removed 2 bases at V and 5 bases at J, with 12 bases between. Germline V lookup: CDR1 MGHDK, CDR2 SYGVNS. This CDR3 reads CASSEGQTGETQYF. For the CDR3, the DNA is TGTGCCAGCAGTGAAGGTCAAACGGGGGAGACCCAGTACTTC.

The CDR3 protein is CASSTGEKGELFF. The DNA for the CDR3 is TGTGCCAGCAGCACCGGAGAGAAAGGGGAGCTGTTTTTT. This rearrangement joins TRBV6-5 to TRBJ2-2, with D unresolved. This CDR3 is 13 amino acids long. The germline gives CDR1 MNHEY, CDR2 SVGAGI. Trimming cost V 6 bases and J 8 bases, with 13 bases left between them.